This TCR beta chain was retrieved from a study of human thymus T cells. Trimming cost V 2 bases and J 5 bases, with 4 bases left between them. Per germline, CDR1 MNHEY and CDR2 SVGAGI. This CDR3 contains 11 residues. To note about this clone: Its antigen is still unknown.

Study findings and constraints: Apparent bias marked the V and J gene usage of thymic and blood repertoires.

Finnish infants who were healthy and having corrective surgery for congenital heart defects made up the donors. During surgery, about 0.5-1 mL peripheral blood was drawn from four of eight donors. Libraries were prepared by immunoSEQ multiplex PCR; TCRdb keeps only in-frame clonotypes and omits some of them. The repertoire holds about 43,000 clones, with more than 85% as singletons. The rearrangement links TRBV6-5 to TRBJ2-7; the D is unclear. This TCR came from a girl under three years old with a congenital heart defect but otherwise immunologically healthy. Specimen: blood. The CDR3 DNA reads TGTGCCAGCAGTTACCGGCACGAGCAGTACTTC. Protein sequence: CASSYRHEQYF.